The present T cell receptor (beta chain) was sequenced within a study of Graves' ophthalmopathy and Graves' hyperthyroidism. Across the whole study: At the time of initial diagnosis and before any treatment, peripheral blood was collected.

Fresh peripheral blood (over 9.5 ml) yielded the PBMCs. Deletions cut 7 bases from V and 4 bases from J, with 13 bases between. CDR1 and CDR2 (germline): SGHVS, FQNEAQ. The CDR3 has 13 amino acids. This clonotype has more than one count but fewer than ten. Transcripts of RNA were the source for amplifying TCR beta CDR3 regions. Second-round multiplex PCR followed a first-round RT-PCR using HTBI primers. TCRdb called the multiplex PCR reads again in MiXCR, with one record for every CDR3 protein. Of roughly 610,000 distinct CDR3 sequences in the sample, about a fifth were seen once. Sequenced sample: peripheral blood. The sequence was obtained from a young woman with stable Graves' hyperthyroidism. Some clones in this sample may be carry-over from other donors' samples. V gene TRBV7-8 combines with J gene TRBJ1-2; maybe TRBD1 (6 bases). The CDR3: CASNPGQAYGYTF. The CDR3 nucleotides are TGTGCCAGCAACCCGGGACAAGCCTATGGCTACACCTTC.